The T cell receptor beta chain under discussion was sequenced for a study of regulatory T cells in long-lasting Graves disease. The CDR3 has 15 amino acids. V lost 3 bases to trimming and J lost 4 bases, with 10 bases between them. Library construction for TCR beta used iRepertoire HTBI primers and Arm-PCR of CDR3 regions. TCRdb ran MiXCR on the multiplex PCR reads and lists one entry per CDR3 protein. The sample records about 210,000 distinct CDR3 sequences, roughly 20% being singletons. Time point of the sample: newly diagnosed GD, antithyroid drugs for less than 3 months. The authors made the TCR library using RNA they extracted from PBMCs. This clonotype was seen at least ten times. These same data were also listed under a study on T cells in Graves' hyperthyroidism and ophthalmopathy.

Sequencing was performed on peripheral blood mononuclear cells (PBMCs), taken at new diagnosis, from a patient treated with antithyroid drugs. This rearrangement joins TRBV12-3 or TRBV12-4 to TRBJ2-6; D may be TRBD2 (6 bases). The TCR originated in a woman aged 30 to 39 with Graves disease. The CDR3 loop is CASSFWGVGANVLTF. The DNA of the CDR3 is TGTGCCAGCAGTTTTTGGGGGGTCGGGGCCAACGTCCTGACTTTC.